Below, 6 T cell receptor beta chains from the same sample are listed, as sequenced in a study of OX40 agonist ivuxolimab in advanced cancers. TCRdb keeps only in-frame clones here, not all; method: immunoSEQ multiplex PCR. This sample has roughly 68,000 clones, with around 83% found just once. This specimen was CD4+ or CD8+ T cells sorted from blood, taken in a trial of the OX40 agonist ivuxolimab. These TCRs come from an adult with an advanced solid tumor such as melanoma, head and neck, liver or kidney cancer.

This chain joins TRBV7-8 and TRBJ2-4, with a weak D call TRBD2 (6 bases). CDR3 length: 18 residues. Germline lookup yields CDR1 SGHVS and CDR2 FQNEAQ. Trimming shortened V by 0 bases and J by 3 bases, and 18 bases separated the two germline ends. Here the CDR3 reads CASSLAGNSGRGKNIQYF. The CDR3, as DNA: TGTGCCAGCAGCTTAGCGGGAAACTCTGGGCGGGGCAAAAACATTCAGTACTTC.

DNA of the CDR3: TGTGCCAGCAGGCCCCTGACAATACCGAGCACCGGGGAGCTGTTTTTT. Translated: CASRPLTIPSTGELFF. The chain carries TRBV11-2 and TRBJ2-2; D gene ambiguous. Germline values: CDR1 SGHAT, CDR2 FQNNGV. This CDR3 region has 16 residues. V lost 6 bases, J lost 4 bases, and 18 bases lay in between.

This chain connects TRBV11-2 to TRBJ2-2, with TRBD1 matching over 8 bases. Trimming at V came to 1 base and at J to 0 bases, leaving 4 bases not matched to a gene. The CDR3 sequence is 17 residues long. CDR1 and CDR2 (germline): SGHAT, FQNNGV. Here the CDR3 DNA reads TGTGCCAGCAGCTTAGCGCAGGGGGCAACGAACACCGGGGAGCTGTTTTTT. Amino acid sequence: CASSLAQGATNTGELFF.

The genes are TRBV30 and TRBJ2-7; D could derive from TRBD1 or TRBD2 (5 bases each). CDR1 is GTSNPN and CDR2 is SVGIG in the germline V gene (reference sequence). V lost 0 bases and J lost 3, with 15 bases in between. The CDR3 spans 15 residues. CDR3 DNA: TGTGCCTGGAGTGTAACGGGGCCCCTTCTCTACGAGCAGTACTTC. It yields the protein CAWSVTGPLLYEQYF.

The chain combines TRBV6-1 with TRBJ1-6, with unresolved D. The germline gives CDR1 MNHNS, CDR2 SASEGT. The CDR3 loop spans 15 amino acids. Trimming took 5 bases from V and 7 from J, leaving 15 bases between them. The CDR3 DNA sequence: TGTGCCAGCAGTCGGACGAGAAATATGAATTCACCCCTCCACTTT. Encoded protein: CASSRTRNMNSPLHF.

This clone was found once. CDR3 sequence reads: CASSETPWATYGYTF. The CDR3 coding sequence is TGTGCCAGCAGTGAAACTCCTTGGGCAACCTATGGCTACACCTTC. The V call is TRBV6-1, the J call TRBJ1-2, with D uncertain. There are 15 residues in the CDR3. V lost 2 bases and J 4 bases, leaving 14 bases between the germline ends. Germline lookup yields CDR1 MNHNS and CDR2 SASEGT.